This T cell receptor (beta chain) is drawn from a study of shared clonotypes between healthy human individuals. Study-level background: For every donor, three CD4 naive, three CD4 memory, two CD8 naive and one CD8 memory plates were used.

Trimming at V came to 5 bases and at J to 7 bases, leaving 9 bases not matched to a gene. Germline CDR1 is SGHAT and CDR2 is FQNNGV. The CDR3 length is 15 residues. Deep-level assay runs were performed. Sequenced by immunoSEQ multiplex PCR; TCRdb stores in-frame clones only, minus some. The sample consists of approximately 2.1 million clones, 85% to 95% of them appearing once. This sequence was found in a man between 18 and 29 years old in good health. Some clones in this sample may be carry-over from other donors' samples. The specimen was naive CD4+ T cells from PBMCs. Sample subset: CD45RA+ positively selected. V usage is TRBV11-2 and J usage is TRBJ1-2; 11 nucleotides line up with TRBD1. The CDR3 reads CASSTTGQGAVGYTF. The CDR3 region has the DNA TGTGCCAGCAGCACCACTGGACAGGGGGCGGTTGGCTACACCTTC.